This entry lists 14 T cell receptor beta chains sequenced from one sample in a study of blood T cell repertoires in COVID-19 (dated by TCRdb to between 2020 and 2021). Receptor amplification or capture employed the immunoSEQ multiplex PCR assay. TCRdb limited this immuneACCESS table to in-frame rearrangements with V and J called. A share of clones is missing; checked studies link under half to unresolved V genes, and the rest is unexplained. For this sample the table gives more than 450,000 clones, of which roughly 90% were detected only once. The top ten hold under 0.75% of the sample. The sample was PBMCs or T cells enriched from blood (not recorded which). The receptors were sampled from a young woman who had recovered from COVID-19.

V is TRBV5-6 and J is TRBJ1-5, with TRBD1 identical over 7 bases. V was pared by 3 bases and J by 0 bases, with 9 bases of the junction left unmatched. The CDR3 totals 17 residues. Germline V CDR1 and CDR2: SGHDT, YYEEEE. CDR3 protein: CASSWGDSVYSNQPQHF. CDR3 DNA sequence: TGTGCCAGCAGCTGGGGGGACAGTGTTTATAGCAATCAGCCCCAGCATTTT.

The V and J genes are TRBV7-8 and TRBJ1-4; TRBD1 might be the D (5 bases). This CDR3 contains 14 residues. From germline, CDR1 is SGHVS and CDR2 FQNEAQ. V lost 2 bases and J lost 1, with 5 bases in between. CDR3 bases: TGTGCCAGCAGCTTACAGGGAACTAATGAAAAACTGTTTTTT. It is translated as CASSLQGTNEKLFF.

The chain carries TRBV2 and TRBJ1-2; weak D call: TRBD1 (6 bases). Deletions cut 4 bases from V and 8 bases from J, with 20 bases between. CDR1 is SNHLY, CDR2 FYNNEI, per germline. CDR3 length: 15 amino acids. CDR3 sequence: CASSGRAGDPQGYTF. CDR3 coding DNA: TGTGCCAGCAGTGGTCGGGCAGGGGATCCGCAAGGCTACACCTTC. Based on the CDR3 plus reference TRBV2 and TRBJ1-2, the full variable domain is EPEVTQTPSHQVTQMGQEVILRCVPISNHLYFYWYRQILGQKVEFLVSFYNNEISEKSEIFDDQFSVERPDGSNFTLKIRSTKLEDSAMYFCASSGRAGDPQGYTFGSGTRLTVV.

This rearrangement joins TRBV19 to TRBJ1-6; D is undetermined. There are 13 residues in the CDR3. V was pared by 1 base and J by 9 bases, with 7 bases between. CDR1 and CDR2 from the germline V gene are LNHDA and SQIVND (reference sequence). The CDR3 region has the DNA TGTGCCAGTAGTATAGCTACCGGTTCACCCCTCCACTTT. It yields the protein CASSIATGSPLHF.

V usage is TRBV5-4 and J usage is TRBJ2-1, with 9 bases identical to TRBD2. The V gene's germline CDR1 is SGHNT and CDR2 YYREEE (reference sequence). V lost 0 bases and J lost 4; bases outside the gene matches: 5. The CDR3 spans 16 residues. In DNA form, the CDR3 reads TGTGCCAGCAGCTTGGACCCTAGCGGGGCTTACAATGAGCAGTTCTTC. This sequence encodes CASSLDPSGAYNEQFF.

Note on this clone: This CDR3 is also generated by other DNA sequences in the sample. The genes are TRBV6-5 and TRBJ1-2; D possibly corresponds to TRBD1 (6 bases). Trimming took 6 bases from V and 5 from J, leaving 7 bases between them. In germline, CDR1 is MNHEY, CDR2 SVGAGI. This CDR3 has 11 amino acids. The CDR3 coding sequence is TGTGCCAGCAGCCAGGGGTATGGCTACACCTTC. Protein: CASSQGYGYTF.

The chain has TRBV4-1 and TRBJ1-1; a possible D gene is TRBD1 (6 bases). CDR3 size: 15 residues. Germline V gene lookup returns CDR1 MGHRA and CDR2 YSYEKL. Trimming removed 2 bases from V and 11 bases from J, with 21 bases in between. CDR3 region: CASSQPRRGPQGAFF. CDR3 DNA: TGCGCCAGCAGCCAACCCCGAAGGGGACCCCAGGGGGCTTTCTTT.

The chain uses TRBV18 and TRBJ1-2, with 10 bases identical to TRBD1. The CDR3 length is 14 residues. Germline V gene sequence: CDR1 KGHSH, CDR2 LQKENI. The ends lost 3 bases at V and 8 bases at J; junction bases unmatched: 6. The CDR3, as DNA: TGTGCCAGCTCACCGGAGGGACAGGGGAGCGGCTACACCTTC. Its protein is CASSPEGQGSGYTF.

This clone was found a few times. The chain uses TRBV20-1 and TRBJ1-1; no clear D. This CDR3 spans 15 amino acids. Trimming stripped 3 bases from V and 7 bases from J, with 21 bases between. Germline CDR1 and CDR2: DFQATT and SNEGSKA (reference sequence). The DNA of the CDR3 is TGCAGTGCTAGTCGCGGCTCGGGAGGGCGAAGTGAAGCTTTCTTT. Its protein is CSASRGSGGRSEAFF.

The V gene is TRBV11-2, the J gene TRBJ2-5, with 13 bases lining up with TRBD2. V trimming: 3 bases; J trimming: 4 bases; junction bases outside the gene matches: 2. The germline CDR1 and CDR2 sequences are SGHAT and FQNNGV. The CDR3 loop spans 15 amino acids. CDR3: CASSFTSGGGETQYF. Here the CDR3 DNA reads TGTGCCAGCAGCTTTACTAGCGGGGGGGGAGAGACCCAGTACTTC. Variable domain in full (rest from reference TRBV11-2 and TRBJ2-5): EAGVAQSPRYKIIEKRQSVAFWCNPISGHATLYWYQQILGQGPKLLIQFQNNGVVDDSQLPKDRFSAERLKGVDSTLKIQPAKLEDSAVYLCASSFTSGGGETQYFGPGTRLLVL.

The CDR3 spells CASNKGQSPDTQYF. The CDR3 DNA reads TGCGCCAGCAATAAAGGACAGTCCCCGGATACGCAGTATTTT. This chain links TRBV5-1 with TRBJ2-3; a possible D gene is TRBD1 (6 bases). V shed 6 bases and J shed 6 bases, with 17 bases lying between them. The CDR3 sequence is 14 residues long. Germline assignment: CDR1 SGHRS and CDR2 YFSETQ.

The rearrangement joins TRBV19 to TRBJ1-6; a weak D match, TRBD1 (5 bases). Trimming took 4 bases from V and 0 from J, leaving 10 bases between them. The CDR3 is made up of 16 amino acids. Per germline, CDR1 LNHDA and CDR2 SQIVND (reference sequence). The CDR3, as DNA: TGTGCCAGTAGTACCGGGGGGGGCTCCTATAATTCACCCCTCCACTTT. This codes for CASSTGGGSYNSPLHF.

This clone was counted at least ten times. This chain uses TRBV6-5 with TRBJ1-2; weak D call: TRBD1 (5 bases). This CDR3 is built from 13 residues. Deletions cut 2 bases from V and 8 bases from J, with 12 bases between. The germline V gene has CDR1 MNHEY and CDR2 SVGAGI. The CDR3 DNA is TGTGCCAGCAGTTACAGAAAGGAGGGGGGCTACACCTTC. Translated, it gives CASSYRKEGGYTF.

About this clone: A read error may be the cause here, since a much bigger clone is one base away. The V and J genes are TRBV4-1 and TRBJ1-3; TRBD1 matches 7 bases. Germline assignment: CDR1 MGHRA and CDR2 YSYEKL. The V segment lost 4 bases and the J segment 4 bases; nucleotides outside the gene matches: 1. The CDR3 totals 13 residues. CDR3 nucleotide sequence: TGCGCCAGCAGCCTGGGACAGGGAAACACCATATATTTT. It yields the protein CASSLGQGNTIYF.